The 13 T cell receptor beta chains below all came from one sample that was sequenced in a study of blood T cell repertoires in COVID-19. The data were produced by immunoSEQ multiplex PCR, yet TCRdb's version contains in-frame clones alone and is incomplete. The sample consists of 100,000 to 150,000 clones, roughly 86% of them appearing once. Sequencing used peripheral blood. These receptors came from a woman in her seventies with COVID-19, enrolled during active disease.

The chain carries TRBV6-2 or TRBV6-3 and TRBJ1-1, with 7 bases aligning to TRBD1. Germline values: CDR1 MNHEY, CDR2 SVGEGT. The CDR3 runs 18 residues. V shed 1 base, J shed 2 bases, and the junction held 13 bases outside the gene matches. CDR3 DNA sequence: TGTGCCAGCAGTTACTTTCGGACAGGTATTCAGGCAAACACTGAAGCTTTCTTT. As protein: CASSYFRTGIQANTEAFF.

The chain has TRBV2 and TRBJ2-5; TRBD2 matches 8 bases. The ends lost 2 bases at V and 4 bases at J; junction bases unmatched: 6. Germline assignment: CDR1 SNHLY and CDR2 FYNNEI. CDR3 length: 15 residues. This CDR3 is CASSERSGVIETQYF. CDR3 DNA sequence: TGTGCCAGCAGTGAACGTAGCGGGGTGATAGAGACCCAGTACTTC.

This clone was picked up a small number of times. The chain employs TRBV30 and TRBJ1-6; 7 positions match TRBD1. J gave up 7 bases and V 3 bases, and 6 bases lay outside the gene matches. Germline V lookup: CDR1 GTSNPN, CDR2 SVGIG (reference sequence). This CDR3 is 14 amino acids long. CDR3: CAWRGDRENSPLHF. CDR3 in DNA: TGTGCCTGGAGGGGCGACAGGGAGAATTCACCCCTCCACTTT.

This chain uses TRBV20-1 with TRBJ1-4; D gene unclear. Trimming removed 3 bases at V and 4 bases at J, with 9 bases between. Germline values: CDR1 DFQATT, CDR2 SNEGSKA (reference sequence). The CDR3 sequence is 13 residues long. The CDR3 region is CSASSRFNEKLFF. In nucleotides, the CDR3 is TGCAGTGCTAGTAGCCGATTTAATGAAAAACTGTTTTTT.

This clone was recorded only once. The J gene is TRBJ1-4, the V gene TRBV5-5; possibly TRBD1 for D (5 bases). This CDR3 is built from 15 residues. V was trimmed by 3 bases and J by 4 bases, leaving 13 bases between them. Germline CDR1 is SGHKS and CDR2 is YYEKEE (reference sequence). CDR3 sequence (DNA): TGTGCCAGCAGCTCCCCCGGGGGAGGTAATGAAAAACTGTTTTTT. Its translation: CASSSPGGGNEKLFF. The variable domain in full, completed from reference TRBV5-5 and TRBJ1-4, reads DAGVTQSPTHLIKTRGQQVTLRCSPISGHKSVSWYQQVLGQGPQFIFQYYEKEERGRGNFPDRFSARQFPNYSSELNVNALLLGDSALYLCASSSPGGGNEKLFFGSGTQLSVL.

The J gene is TRBJ2-7, the V gene TRBV28, with a possible D match to TRBD1 (6 bases). The CDR3 is 15 residues long. Germline assignment: CDR1 MDHEN and CDR2 SYDVKM. Trimming shortened V by 7 bases and J by 2 bases, and 18 bases separated the two germline ends. The CDR3: CASNLPGRGAYEQYF. Written as DNA, the CDR3 is TGTGCCAGCAACTTGCCGGGCAGGGGAGCCTACGAGCAGTACTTC.

The V call is TRBV11-2, the J call TRBJ1-2, with TRBD1 matching 8 bases. Germline V gene sequence: CDR1 SGHAT, CDR2 FQNNGV. Losses at the gene ends were 5 bases for V and 4 bases for J; bases not matched to a gene: 6. This CDR3 has 14 residues. The CDR3 sequence: CASSPGQGTYGYTF. The CDR3 DNA sequence: TGTGCCAGCAGCCCCGGACAGGGAACCTATGGCTACACCTTC.

This clone was counted a few times. This chain connects TRBV5-8 to TRBJ2-1; tentative D call: TRBD2 (7 bases). Looked up from germline, CDR1 is SGHTS and CDR2 is YDEGEE. The CDR3 is made up of 16 amino acids. V shed 0 bases and J shed 3 bases, with 13 bases lying between them. The CDR3 region has the DNA TGTGCCAGCAGCTTGGAACGGGGGGCAGTCTACAATGAGCAGTTCTTC. This codes for CASSLERGAVYNEQFF. The variable domain in full, completed from reference TRBV5-8 and TRBJ2-1, reads EAGVTQSPTHLIKTRGQQATLRCSPISGHTSVYWYQQALGLGLQFLLWYDEGEERNRGNFPPRFSGRQFPNYSSELNVNALELEDSALYLCASSLERGAVYNEQFFGPGTRLTVL.

This chain connects TRBV2 to TRBJ2-3; D possibly corresponds to TRBD1 (5 bases). The length of the CDR3 is 13 residues. In germline, CDR1 is SNHLY, CDR2 FYNNEI. V dropped 2 bases and J dropped 6 bases, with 9 bases sitting between them. CDR3 residues: CASSELRADTQYF. The CDR3 DNA sequence: TGTGCCAGCAGTGAACTCAGGGCTGATACGCAGTATTTT.

The chain uses TRBV30 and TRBJ2-3; 8 bases are shared with TRBD1. The CDR3 is 20 amino acids. J gave up 0 bases and V 4 bases, and 21 bases lay outside the gene matches. Germline-derived CDR1 and CDR2 are GTSNPN and SVGIG (reference sequence). The CDR3: CAWTVQGALLPGPSTDTQYF. The CDR3 DNA sequence: TGTGCCTGGACGGTCCAGGGGGCCCTCCTCCCAGGACCTAGCACAGATACGCAGTATTTT.

The chain uses TRBV12-3 or TRBV12-4 and TRBJ2-7; a possible D gene is TRBD1 (5 bases). CDR3 size: 12 residues. Trimming pared 6 bases from V and 4 bases from J, leaving 10 bases between. CDR3 sequence (DNA): TGTGCCAGCAGCCCGCAGGGTTACGAGCAGTACTTC. Protein sequence: CASSPQGYEQYF.

The V call is TRBV28, the J call TRBJ1-2; D is perhaps TRBD1 (6 bases). This CDR3 has 14 amino acids. Trimming shortened V by 5 bases and J by 6 bases, and 16 bases separated the two germline ends. CDR1 and CDR2 (germline): MDHEN, SYDVKM. DNA for the CDR3: TGTGCCAGCAGTCTTACAGGGAGAGGGGATGGCTACACCTTC. This sequence encodes CASSLTGRGDGYTF.

The rearrangement uses TRBV9 and TRBJ2-1, with 9 bases lining up with TRBD2. Unmatched junction bases numbered 10, after V lost 0 bases and J lost 9 bases. This CDR3 is 16 amino acids long. The germline gives CDR1 SGDLS, CDR2 YYNGEE. CDR3 DNA: TGTGCCAGCAGCGTAGCTACAAGCGGGGGGTTTGGTGAGCAGTTCTTC. As protein: CASSVATSGGFGEQFF. Full variable domain (outside the CDR3, taken from reference TRBV9 and TRBJ2-1): DSGVTQTPKHLITATGQRVTLRCSPRSGDLSVYWYQQSLDQGLQFLIQYYNGEERAKGNILERFSAQQFPDLHSELNLSSLELGDSALYFCASSVATSGGFGEQFFGPGTRLTVL.